This T cell receptor beta chain was sequenced for a study of T-cell reconstitution after alpha-beta-depleted transplantation in children. This clonotype was seen a few times. As it was prepared, the TCRbeta library received unique molecular identifiers. TCRdb passed the PCR reads through MiXCR, listing each CDR3 protein once. Here the sample spans hundreds of thousands of distinct CDR3 sequences, roughly a tenth being singletons. After removal of 6 bases from V and 7 bases from J, the junction contained 7 bases not matched to a gene. Looked up from germline, CDR1 is SNHLY and CDR2 is FYNNEI. There are 15 residues in the CDR3.

The chain recombines TRBV2 with TRBJ2-1; 12 bases align to TRBD2. The sequence was collected from a human donor who donated a stem cell graft to a child with acute myeloid leukemia. The specimen was PBMCs from the stem cell graft donor, collected from the stem cell graft. CDR3 sequence (DNA): TGTGCCAGCAGATCTACTAGCGGGAGGAAGAATGAGCAGTTCTTC. Protein: CASRSTSGRKNEQFF.